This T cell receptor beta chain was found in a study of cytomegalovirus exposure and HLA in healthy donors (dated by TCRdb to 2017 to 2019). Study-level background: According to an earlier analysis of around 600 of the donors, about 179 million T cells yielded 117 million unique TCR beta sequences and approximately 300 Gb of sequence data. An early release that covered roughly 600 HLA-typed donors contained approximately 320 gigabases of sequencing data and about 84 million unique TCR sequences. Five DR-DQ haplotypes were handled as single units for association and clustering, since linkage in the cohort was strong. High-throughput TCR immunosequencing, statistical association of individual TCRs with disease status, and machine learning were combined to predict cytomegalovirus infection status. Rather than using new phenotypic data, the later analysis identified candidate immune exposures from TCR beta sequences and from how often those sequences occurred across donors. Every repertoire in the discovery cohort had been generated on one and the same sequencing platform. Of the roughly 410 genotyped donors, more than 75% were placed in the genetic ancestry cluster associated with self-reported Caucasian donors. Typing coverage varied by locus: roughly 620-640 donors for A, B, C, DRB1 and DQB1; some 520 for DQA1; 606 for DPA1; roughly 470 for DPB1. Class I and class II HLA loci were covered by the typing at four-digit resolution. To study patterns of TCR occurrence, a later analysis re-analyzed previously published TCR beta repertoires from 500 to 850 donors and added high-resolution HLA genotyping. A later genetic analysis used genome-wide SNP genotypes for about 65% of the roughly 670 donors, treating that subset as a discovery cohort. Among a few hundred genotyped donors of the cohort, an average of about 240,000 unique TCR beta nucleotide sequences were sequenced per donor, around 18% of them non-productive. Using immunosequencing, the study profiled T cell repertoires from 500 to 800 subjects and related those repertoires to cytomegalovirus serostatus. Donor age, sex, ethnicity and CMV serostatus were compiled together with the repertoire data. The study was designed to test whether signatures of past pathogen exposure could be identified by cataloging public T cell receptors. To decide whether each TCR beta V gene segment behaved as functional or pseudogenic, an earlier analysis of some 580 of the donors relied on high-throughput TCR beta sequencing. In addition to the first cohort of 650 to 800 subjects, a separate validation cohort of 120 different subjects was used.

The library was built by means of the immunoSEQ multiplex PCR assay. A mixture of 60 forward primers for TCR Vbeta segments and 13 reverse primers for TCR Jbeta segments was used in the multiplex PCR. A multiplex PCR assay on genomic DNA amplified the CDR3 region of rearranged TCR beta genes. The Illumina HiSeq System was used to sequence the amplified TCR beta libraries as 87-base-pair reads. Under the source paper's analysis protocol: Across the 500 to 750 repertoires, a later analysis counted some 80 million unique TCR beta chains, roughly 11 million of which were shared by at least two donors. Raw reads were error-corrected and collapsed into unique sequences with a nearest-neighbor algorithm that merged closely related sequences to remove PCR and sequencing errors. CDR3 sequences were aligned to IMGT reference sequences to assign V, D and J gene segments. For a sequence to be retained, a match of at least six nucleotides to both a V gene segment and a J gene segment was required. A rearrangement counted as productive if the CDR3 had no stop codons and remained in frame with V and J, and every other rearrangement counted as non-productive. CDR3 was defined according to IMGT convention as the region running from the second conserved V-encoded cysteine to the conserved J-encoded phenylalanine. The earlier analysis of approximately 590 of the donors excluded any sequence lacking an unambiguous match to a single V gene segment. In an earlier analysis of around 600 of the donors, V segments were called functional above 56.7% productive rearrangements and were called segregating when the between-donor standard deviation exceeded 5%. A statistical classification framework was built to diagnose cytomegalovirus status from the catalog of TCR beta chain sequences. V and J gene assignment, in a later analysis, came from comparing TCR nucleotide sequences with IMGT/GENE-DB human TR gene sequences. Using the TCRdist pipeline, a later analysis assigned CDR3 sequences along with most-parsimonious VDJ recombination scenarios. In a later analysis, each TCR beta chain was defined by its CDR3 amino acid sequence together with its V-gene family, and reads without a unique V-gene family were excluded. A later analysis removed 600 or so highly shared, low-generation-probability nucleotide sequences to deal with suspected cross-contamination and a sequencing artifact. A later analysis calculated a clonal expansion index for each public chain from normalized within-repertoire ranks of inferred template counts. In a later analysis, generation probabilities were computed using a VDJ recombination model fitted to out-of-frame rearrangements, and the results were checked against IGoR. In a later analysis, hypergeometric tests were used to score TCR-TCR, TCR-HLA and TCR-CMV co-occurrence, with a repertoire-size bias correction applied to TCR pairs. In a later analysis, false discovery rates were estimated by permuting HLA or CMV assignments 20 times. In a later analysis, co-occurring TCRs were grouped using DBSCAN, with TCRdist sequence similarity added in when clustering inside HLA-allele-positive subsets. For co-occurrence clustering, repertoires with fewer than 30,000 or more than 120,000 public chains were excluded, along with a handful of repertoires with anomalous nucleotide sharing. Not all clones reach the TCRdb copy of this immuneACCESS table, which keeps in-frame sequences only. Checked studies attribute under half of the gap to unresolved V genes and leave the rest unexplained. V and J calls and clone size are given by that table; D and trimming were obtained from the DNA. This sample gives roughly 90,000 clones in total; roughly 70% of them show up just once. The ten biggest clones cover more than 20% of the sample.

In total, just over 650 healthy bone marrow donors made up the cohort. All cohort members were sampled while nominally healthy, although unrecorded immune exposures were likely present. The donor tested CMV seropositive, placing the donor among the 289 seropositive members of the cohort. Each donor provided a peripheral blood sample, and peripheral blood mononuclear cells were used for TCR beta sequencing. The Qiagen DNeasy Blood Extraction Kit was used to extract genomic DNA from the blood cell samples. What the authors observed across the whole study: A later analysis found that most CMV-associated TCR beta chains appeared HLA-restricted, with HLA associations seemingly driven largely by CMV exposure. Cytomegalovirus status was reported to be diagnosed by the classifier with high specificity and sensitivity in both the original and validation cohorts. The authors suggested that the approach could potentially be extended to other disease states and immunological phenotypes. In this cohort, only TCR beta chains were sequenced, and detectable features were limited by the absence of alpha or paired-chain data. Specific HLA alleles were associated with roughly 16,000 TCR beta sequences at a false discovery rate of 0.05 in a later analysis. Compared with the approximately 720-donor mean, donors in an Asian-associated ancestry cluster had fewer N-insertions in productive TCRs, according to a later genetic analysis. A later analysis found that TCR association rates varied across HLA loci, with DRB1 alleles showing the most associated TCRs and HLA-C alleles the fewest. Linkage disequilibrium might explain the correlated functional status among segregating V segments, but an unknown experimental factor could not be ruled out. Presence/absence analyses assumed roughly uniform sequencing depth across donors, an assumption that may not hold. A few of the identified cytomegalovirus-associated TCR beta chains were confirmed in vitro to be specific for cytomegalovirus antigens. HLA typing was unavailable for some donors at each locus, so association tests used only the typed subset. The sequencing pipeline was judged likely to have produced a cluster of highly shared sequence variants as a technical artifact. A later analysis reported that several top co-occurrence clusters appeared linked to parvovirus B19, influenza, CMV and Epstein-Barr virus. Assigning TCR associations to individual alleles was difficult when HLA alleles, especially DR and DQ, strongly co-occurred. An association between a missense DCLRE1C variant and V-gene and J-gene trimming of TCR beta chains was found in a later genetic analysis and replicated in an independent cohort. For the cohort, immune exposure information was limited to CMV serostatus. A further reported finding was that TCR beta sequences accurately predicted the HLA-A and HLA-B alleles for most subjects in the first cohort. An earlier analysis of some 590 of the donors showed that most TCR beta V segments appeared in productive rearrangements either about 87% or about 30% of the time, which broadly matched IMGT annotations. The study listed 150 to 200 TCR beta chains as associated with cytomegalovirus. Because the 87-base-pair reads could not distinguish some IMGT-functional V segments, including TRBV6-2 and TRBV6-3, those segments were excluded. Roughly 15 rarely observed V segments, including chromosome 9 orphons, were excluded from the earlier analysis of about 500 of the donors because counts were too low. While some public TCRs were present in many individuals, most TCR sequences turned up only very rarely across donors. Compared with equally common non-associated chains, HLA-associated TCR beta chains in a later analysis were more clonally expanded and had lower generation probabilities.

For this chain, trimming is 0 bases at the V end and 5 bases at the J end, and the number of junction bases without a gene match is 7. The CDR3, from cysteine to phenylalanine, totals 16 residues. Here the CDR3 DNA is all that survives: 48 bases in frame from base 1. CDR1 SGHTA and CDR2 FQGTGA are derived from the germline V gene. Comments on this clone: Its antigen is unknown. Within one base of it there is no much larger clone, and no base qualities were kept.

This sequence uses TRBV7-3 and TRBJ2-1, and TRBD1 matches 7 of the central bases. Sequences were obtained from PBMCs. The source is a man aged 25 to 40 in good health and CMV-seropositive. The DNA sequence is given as TGTGCCAGCAGCTTAACGTGGGCAGGGGGTGACAATGAGCAGTTCTTC. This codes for CASSLTWAGGDNEQFF.